One and the same sample provided the 24 T cell receptor beta chains below, sequenced in a study of CD8 T cells in ankylosing spondylitis. MiXCR, run by TCRdb on the 5' RACE reads, gives a single entry per CDR3 protein. Counted here are roughly 220,000 distinct CDR3 sequences, around 19% occurring once; the ten biggest clones make up approximately 42%. The antigens these receptors bind are not known. Study-wide results and caveats: Apparently characteristic of ankylosing spondylitis blood was a TCR beta motif (about 8 highly homologous variants).

The source material was blood, either unsorted or a sorted T cell fraction (not recorded which). These receptors were obtained from a male donor with ankylosing spondylitis.

V gene TRBV28 combines with J gene TRBJ1-2; perhaps TRBD1 as D (5 bases). Germline V gene sequence: CDR1 MDHEN, CDR2 SYDVKM. The CDR3 runs 16 residues. V gave up 7 bases and J gave up 8 bases, with 26 bases separating them. The CDR3 protein is CASNPGLGGYRPGYTF. As DNA, the CDR3 is TGTGCCAGCAATCCTGGACTTGGGGGTTACCGACCCGGCTACACCTTC.

J is TRBJ2-1 and V is TRBV20-1; 13 bases fit TRBD2. The CDR3 has 19 amino acids. The germline CDR1 and CDR2 sequences are DFQATT and SNEGSKA (reference sequence). Germline trimming cut 1 base from V and 5 bases from J; bases unmatched to any gene: 14. The chain's CDR3 is CSARGLGTSGTPDNNEQFF. The CDR3 DNA is TGCAGTGCTAGAGGCCTAGGGACTAGCGGGACCCCCGACAACAATGAGCAGTTCTTC.

V and J are TRBV6-1 and TRBJ1-3; D is unresolved. CDR3 length: 12 amino acids. The V and J ends lost 3 bases and 4 bases respectively, with 4 bases between them. The germline CDR1 and CDR2 sequences are MNHNS and SASEGT. DNA for the CDR3: TGTGCCAGCAGTGACGGGGGAAACACCATATATTTT. Encoded protein: CASSDGGNTIYF.

This clonotype was detected ten times or more. The chain is built from TRBV12-3 or TRBV12-4 and TRBJ2-1, with TRBD2 matching 7 bases. CDR3 length: 13 residues. With V trimmed by 5 bases and J by 6 bases, 4 bases remained unmatched. This chain's CDR3 is CASSLGGGNEQFF. In nucleotides, the CDR3 is TGTGCCAGCAGTCTTGGGGGGGGCAATGAGCAGTTCTTC.

This sequence joins TRBV27 and TRBJ2-1; the match to TRBD1 covers 8 bases. Germline values: CDR1 MNHEY, CDR2 SMNVEV (reference sequence). Losses at the gene ends were 5 bases for V and 4 bases for J; bases not matched to a gene: 7. This CDR3 has 15 residues. CDR3 coding DNA: TGTGCCAGCAGTCTCGGGACAGGATTTTACAATGAGCAGTTCTTC. Translating it yields CASSLGTGFYNEQFF.

This clonotype was picked up a small number of times. The V and J genes are TRBV5-1 and TRBJ2-2; D perhaps matches TRBD2 (5 bases). The CDR3 loop spans 14 amino acids. Germline values: CDR1 SGHRS, CDR2 YFSETQ. V was trimmed by 0 bases and J by 6 bases, leaving 9 bases between them. CDR3 protein: CASSLGYGAGELFF. CDR3 nucleotides: TGCGCCAGCAGCTTGGGTTACGGGGCCGGGGAGCTGTTTTTT.

Details on this clonotype: A much bigger clone sits one base away, suggesting this may be a read error. The V call is TRBV9, the J call TRBJ2-7; 9 bases are shared with TRBD1. This CDR3 contains 14 residues. The trim removed 0 bases at V and 3 bases at J, leaving 1 base unmatched. In germline, CDR1 is SGDLS, CDR2 YYNGEE. CDR3 sequence reads: CASSVGQGGYEQYF. In DNA, the CDR3 is TGTGCCAGCAGCGTAGGACAGGGGGGCTACGAGCAGTACTTC.

In this sample, this clonotype turned up a few times. This chain joins TRBV13 and TRBJ2-7, with D possibly matching TRBD1 (5 bases). V gave up 2 bases and J gave up 5 bases, with 16 bases separating them. This CDR3 has 15 residues. Looked up from germline, CDR1 is PRHDT and CDR2 is FYEKMQ (reference sequence). The CDR3 sequence is CASSLLGSVRDEQYF. The CDR3 nucleotides are TGTGCCAGCAGCTTATTGGGCAGCGTCAGGGACGAGCAGTACTTC.

This clonotype was detected a few times. CDR3 amino acids: CASSLAGTASNQPQHF. The CDR3 DNA reads TGTGCCAGCAGCTTAGCCGGGACAGCTAGCAATCAGCCCCAGCATTTT. The J gene is TRBJ1-5, the V gene TRBV7-8; 7 bases map to TRBD1. This CDR3 spans 16 amino acids. V shed 0 bases, J shed 0 bases, and the junction held 2 bases outside the gene matches. Germline CDR1 SGHVS, CDR2 FQNEAQ.

This clonotype has just a few counts. CDR3 in DNA: TGTGCCAGCAGCTTAGAGCGGTCCTATAATTCACCCCTCCACTTT. Translating gives CASSLERSYNSPLHF. The chain carries TRBV7-6 and TRBJ1-6; D unclear. Per germline, CDR1 SGHVS and CDR2 FNYEAQ. This CDR3 spans 15 amino acids. The germline V and J ends were trimmed by 1 base and 1 base, with 5 bases remaining between them.

This clonotype appeared many times. J is TRBJ1-1 and V is TRBV4-3; TRBD1 matches 7 bases. The V gene's germline CDR1 is LGHNA and CDR2 YSLEER. The V gene end was trimmed by 3 bases and the J gene end by 1 base; junction bases not matched to a gene: 5. The CDR3 spans 15 residues. CDR3 region: CASSQDRFPNTEAFF. CDR3 nucleotides: TGCGCCAGCAGCCAGGACAGGTTCCCGAACACTGAAGCTTTCTTT.

V gene TRBV6-5 combines with J gene TRBJ2-5, with 15 nucleotides matching TRBD2. Germline-derived CDR1 and CDR2 are MNHEY and SVGAGI. The CDR3 is 16 amino acids. The ends lost 0 bases at V and 4 bases at J; junction bases unmatched: 0. The CDR3 DNA sequence: TGTGCCAGCAGTTACTCGGGACTAGCGGGAGGAGAGACCCAGTACTTC. Protein product: CASSYSGLAGGETQYF.

The rearrangement uses TRBV9 and TRBJ2-2; tentatively, D is TRBD1 or TRBD2 (5 bases each). CDR3 length equals 18 residues. Between the trimmed V and J ends, which lost 4 bases and 4 bases, there was a span of 23 bases. Germline V gives CDR1 SGDLS, CDR2 YYNGEE. The DNA for the CDR3 is TGTGCCAGCAGCATCCGGGACGAGGGTACCTTAGGCACCGGGGAGCTGTTTTTT. This gives the protein CASSIRDEGTLGTGELFF.

This clonotype was detected many times. The chain recombines TRBV29-1 with TRBJ2-7; perhaps TRBD2 as D (5 bases). Germline assignment: CDR1 SQVTM and CDR2 ANQGSEA. Trimming shortened V by 4 bases and J by 3 bases, and 19 bases separated the two germline ends. The CDR3 is made up of 15 amino acids. CDR3 loop: CSVVCEGTESYEQYF. CDR3 in DNA: TGCAGCGTTGTCTGTGAGGGCACGGAAAGCTACGAGCAGTACTTC.

The V and J genes are TRBV11-2 and TRBJ2-1; 7 bases are shared with TRBD2. Unmatched junction bases numbered 7, after V lost 5 bases and J lost 0 bases. This CDR3 is 16 amino acids long. Germline lookup yields CDR1 SGHAT and CDR2 FQNNGV. The CDR3 sequence: CASSLLAETSYNEQFF. Here the CDR3 DNA reads TGTGCCAGCAGCCTGCTAGCGGAAACCTCCTACAATGAGCAGTTCTTC.

This clonotype was counted a few times. The rearrangement joins TRBV5-1 to TRBJ1-1, with D uncertain. The V gene lost 2 bases and the J gene lost 0 bases, with 11 bases spanning the gap. CDR3 length: 15 residues. CDR1 and CDR2 from the germline V gene are SGHRS and YFSETQ. The CDR3 DNA is TGCGCCAGCAGCTTCAGCGCTACGATGAACACTGAAGCTTTCTTT. It encodes CASSFSATMNTEAFF.

The rearrangement uses TRBV28 and TRBJ2-3, with D perhaps matching TRBD1 or TRBD2 (5 bases each). Trimming cost V 7 bases and J 5 bases, with 16 bases left between them. Germline CDR1 and CDR2: MDHEN and SYDVKM. CDR3 size: 14 residues. CDR3 loop: CASTPAGGIDTQYF. As DNA, the CDR3 is TGTGCCAGCACCCCGGCTGGGGGTATAGATACGCAGTATTTT.

V is TRBV7-8 and J is TRBJ2-7; D possibly uses TRBD1 or TRBD2 (6 bases each). Germline V lookup: CDR1 SGHVS, CDR2 FQNEAQ. CDR3 size: 13 residues. Trimming took off 1 base at V and 6 bases at J, with 10 bases between the two ends. The CDR3 reads CASSLVQGGEQYF. The CDR3 nucleotides are TGTGCCAGCAGCTTAGTACAGGGAGGCGAGCAGTACTTC.

This clonotype has just a few counts. The chain carries TRBV5-1 and TRBJ1-1; D gene ambiguous. Trimming pared 2 bases from V and 2 bases from J, leaving 7 bases between. Per the germline V gene, CDR1 is SGHRS and CDR2 is YFSETQ. The CDR3 covers 13 residues. Here the CDR3 reads CASSFGANTEAFF. CDR3 sequence (DNA): TGCGCCAGCAGCTTTGGAGCTAACACTGAAGCTTTCTTT.

This clonotype showed up just a few times. The chain uses TRBV5-1 and TRBJ2-3, with D unclear. Germline V lookup: CDR1 SGHRS, CDR2 YFSETQ. CDR3 size: 14 residues. V gave up 4 bases and J gave up 4 bases, with 13 bases separating them. DNA for the CDR3: TGCGCCAGCAGCCCACTGAATCGCGCAGATACGCAGTATTTT. It codes for CASSPLNRADTQYF. The complete variable domain, with remaining parts taken from reference TRBV5-1 and TRBJ2-3, reads KAGVTQTPRYLIKTRGQQVTLSCSPISGHRSVSWYQQTPGQGLQFLFEYFSETQRNKGNFPGRFSGRQFSNSRSEMNVSTLELGDSALYLCASSPLNRADTQYFGPGTRLTVL.

The V and J genes are TRBV4-1 and TRBJ1-1; D unclear. The CDR3 sequence is 15 residues long. CDR1 is MGHRA, CDR2 YSYEKL, per germline. The V and J ends lost 2 bases and 1 base respectively, with 11 bases between them. Here the CDR3 reads CASSQRADANTEAFF. DNA of the CDR3: TGCGCCAGCAGCCAAAGGGCAGACGCGAACACTGAAGCTTTCTTT.

This clonotype was counted between two and nine times. This chain uses TRBV12-3 or TRBV12-4 with TRBJ1-2; D is unclear. The CDR3 spans 11 residues. Trimming removed 10 bases at V and 8 bases at J, with 14 bases between. CDR3 DNA sequence: TGTGCCACCTCGGGCCCGGGGGGCTACACCTTC. This translates into CATSGPGGYTF.

The chain recombines TRBV29-1 with TRBJ2-7; TRBD2 agrees at 9 bases. After removal of 5 bases from V and 5 bases from J, the junction contained 13 bases not matched to a gene. The CDR3 sequence is 15 residues long. Per germline, CDR1 SQVTM and CDR2 ANQGSEA. Here the CDR3 reads CSVNGLSGRSDEQYF. In nucleotides, the CDR3 is TGCAGCGTTAATGGGCTGAGCGGGAGGTCCGACGAGCAGTACTTC.

This clonotype was counted between two and nine times. The V gene is TRBV7-9, the J gene TRBJ2-5; no firm D call. The germline V gene encodes CDR1 SEHNR and CDR2 FQNEAQ (reference sequence). The germline V and J ends were trimmed by 0 bases and 2 bases, with 16 bases remaining between them. CDR3 length: 17 amino acids. CDR3 sequence reads: CASSLAISAEPQETQYF. As DNA, the CDR3 is TGTGCCAGCAGCTTAGCGATATCCGCCGAACCTCAAGAGACCCAGTACTTC.